This T cell receptor beta chain was observed in a study of blood T cell repertoires in COVID-19. About the research overall: PBMCs, B-cell-depleted T cells, or T cells provided the cDNA or gDNA that made up the material.

Germline V gene sequence: CDR1 SGHNT, CDR2 YYREEE (reference sequence). Deletions cut 2 bases from V and 0 bases from J, with 18 bases between. The CDR3 consists of 18 residues. Libraries were prepared by immunoSEQ multiplex PCR; TCRdb keeps only in-frame clonotypes and omits some of them. The data show about 310,000 clones, around nine tenths seen once. V usage is TRBV5-4 and J usage is TRBJ2-1; tentative D call: TRBD1 (6 bases). What was sequenced was PBMCs or T cells enriched from blood (not recorded which). The clonotype was recovered from a woman aged 25 to 39 who had recovered from COVID-19. DNA for the CDR3: TGTGCCAGCAGCTTCTTCCTTCGGACAGAAAGCTCCTACAATGAGCAGTTCTTC. It codes for CASSFFLRTESSYNEQFF.